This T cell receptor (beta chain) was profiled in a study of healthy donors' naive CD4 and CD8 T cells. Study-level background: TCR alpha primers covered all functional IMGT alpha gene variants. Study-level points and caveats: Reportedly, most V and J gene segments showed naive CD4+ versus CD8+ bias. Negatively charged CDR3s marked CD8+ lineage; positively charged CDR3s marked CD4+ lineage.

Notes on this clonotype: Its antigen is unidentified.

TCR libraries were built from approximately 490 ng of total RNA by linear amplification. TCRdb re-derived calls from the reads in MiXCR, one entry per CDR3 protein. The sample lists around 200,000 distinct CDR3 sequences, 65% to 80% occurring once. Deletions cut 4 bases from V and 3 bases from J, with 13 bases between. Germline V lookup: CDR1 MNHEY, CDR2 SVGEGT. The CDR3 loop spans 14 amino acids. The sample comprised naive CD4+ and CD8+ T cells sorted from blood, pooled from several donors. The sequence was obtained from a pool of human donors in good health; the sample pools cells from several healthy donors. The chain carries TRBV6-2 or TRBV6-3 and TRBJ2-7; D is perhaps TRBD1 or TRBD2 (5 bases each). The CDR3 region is CASSWQGEVYEQYF. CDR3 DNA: TGTGCCAGCAGTTGGCAGGGAGAGGTCTACGAGCAGTACTTC.